Listed here is a single TCR beta chain. The sample originates from a study of blood T cell repertoires in COVID-19. Study-level information: The study drew acute and convalescent COVID-19 samples from the United States, Italy and Spain. T cells, B-cell-depleted T cells, or PBMCs supplied cDNA or gDNA.

The table came from immunoSEQ multiplex PCR; TCRdb's copy has only in-frame clones and leaves some out. Among approximately 100,000 clones listed, under 90% were seen once. The V end lost 5 bases, the J end lost 0 bases, and 11 bases lay between the germline ends. From germline, CDR1 is SGHVS and CDR2 FNYEAQ. This CDR3 has 15 residues. This chain connects TRBV7-6 to TRBJ1-3, with no clear D. The specimen sequenced was peripheral blood. The clonotype comes from a human donor in a cohort sampled during active or convalescent COVID-19. CDR3 residues: CASSSSGASGNTIYF. CDR3 sequence (DNA): TGTGCCAGCAGCAGTTCCGGAGCCTCTGGAAACACCATATATTTT.